Sequencing of this TCR beta chain was carried out in a study of T cell responses to AZD1222 COVID-19 vaccine. Study summary: Analyses pooled second doses at about 4 or about 12 weeks. The study's findings and limits: A mostly white British donor set with more females was recruited, and clonal diversity was possibly underestimated. Unmutated regions of variants are reportedly targeted by nearly half of spike-specific TCRs. The study identified only five to seven AZD1222 recipients as seropositive at baseline.

The repertoire was sequenced with immunoSEQ multiplex PCR; TCRdb's copy has only in-frame clones and lacks some. This sample has over 95,000 clones, with around 89% found just once. Turning to this clone: Its antigen remains unidentified.

Germline values: CDR1 SGHRS, CDR2 YFSETQ. With 0 bases removed from V and 1 base from J, the gap between germline ends came to 10 bases. This CDR3 is 15 amino acids long. This clonotype was obtained from an adult in good health. The chain couples TRBV5-1 to TRBJ1-1; no reliable D call. Sequenced material: peripheral blood, taken on day 0 of AZD1222 vaccination. For the CDR3, the DNA is TGCGCCAGCAGCTTGGGTTGGACGGAGAACACTGAAGCTTTCTTT. This codes for CASSLGWTENTEAFF.